The present entry profiles one TCR beta chain with its context. The target antigen is unknown. Germline V gene lookup returns CDR1 SGHRS and CDR2 YFSETQ. The CDR3 length is 18 residues. V shed 4 bases and J 8 bases; nucleotides not matched to a gene: 18. One entry per CDR3 protein results from TCRdb running MiXCR on the RT-PCR reads. The table records about 170,000 distinct CDR3 sequences, roughly 12% of them present only once. These data belong to a study of response to subunit inactivated influenza vaccine. General study points: New T cells are recruited in small numbers by each seasonal influenza vaccination, according to the authors' suggestion.

These data are also associated with another study on T cells expressing NK-cell markers. Per that paper: Beta-chain TCR cDNA was generated via 5'RACE template switching with UMIs. The study sequenced eight donors, seven HCMV-seropositive and one seronegative. CD8+ T cells in a handful of donors included dominant NKG2C+ clonotypes at roughly 1.0-8%.

The chain links TRBV5-1 to TRBJ1-4; 9 bases are a match to TRBD1. Specimen: CD8+ T cells sorted from PBMCs, collected 11 to 12 days after vaccination. The source of this sequence is a man aged 45-65 years who received an inactivated influenza vaccine. The CDR3 sequence is CASSEIPGQGGIGEKLFF. CDR3 sequence (DNA): TGCGCCAGCAGCGAGATACCGGGACAGGGTGGAATAGGAGAAAAACTGTTTTTT.